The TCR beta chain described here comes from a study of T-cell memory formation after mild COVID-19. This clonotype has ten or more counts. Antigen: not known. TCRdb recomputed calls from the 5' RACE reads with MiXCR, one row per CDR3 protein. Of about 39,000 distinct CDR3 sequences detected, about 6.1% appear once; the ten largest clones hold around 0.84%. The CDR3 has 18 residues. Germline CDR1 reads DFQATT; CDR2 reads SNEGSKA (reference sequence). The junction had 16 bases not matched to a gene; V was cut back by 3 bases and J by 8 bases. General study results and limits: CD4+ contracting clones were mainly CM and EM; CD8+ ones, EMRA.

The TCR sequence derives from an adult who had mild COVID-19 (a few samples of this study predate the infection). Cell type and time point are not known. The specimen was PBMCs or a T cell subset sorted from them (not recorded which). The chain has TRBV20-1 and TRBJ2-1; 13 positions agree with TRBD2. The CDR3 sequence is CSASGLPGLAGIGDEQFF. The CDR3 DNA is TGCAGTGCTAGTGGCTTACCGGGACTAGCGGGGATCGGTGATGAGCAGTTCTTC.